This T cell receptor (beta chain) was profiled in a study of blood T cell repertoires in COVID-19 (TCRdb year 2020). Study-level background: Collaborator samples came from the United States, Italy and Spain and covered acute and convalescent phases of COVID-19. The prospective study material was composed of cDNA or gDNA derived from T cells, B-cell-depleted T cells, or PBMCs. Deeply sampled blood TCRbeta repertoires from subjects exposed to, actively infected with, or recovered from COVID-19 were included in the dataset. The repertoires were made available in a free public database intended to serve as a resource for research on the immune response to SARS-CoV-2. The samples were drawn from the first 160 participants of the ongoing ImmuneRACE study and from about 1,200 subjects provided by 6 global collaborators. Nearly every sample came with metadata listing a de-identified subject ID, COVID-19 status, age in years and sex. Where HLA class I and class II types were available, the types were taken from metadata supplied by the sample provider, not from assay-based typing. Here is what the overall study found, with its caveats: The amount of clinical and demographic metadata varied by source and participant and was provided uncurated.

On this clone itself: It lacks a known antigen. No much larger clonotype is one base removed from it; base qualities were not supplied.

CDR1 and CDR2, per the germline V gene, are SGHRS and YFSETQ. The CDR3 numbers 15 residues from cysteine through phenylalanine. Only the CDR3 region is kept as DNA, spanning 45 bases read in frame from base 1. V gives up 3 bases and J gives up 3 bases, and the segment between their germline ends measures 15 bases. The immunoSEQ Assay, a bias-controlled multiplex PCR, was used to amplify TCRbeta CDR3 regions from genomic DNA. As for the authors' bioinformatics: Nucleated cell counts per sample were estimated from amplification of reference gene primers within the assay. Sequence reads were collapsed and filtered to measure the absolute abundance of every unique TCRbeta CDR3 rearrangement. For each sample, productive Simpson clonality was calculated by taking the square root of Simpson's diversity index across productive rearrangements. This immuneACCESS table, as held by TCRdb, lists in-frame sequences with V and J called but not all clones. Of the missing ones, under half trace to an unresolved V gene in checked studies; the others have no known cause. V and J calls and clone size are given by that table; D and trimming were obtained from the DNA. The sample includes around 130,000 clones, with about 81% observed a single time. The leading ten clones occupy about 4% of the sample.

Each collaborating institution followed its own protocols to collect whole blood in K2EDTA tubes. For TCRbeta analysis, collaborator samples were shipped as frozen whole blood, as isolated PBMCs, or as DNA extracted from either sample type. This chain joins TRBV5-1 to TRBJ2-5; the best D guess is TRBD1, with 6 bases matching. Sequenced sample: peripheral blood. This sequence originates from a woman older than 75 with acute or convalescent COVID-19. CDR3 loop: CASSWDQPGEETQYF. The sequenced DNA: TGCGCCAGCAGCTGGGACCAGCCAGGGGAAGAGACCCAGTACTTC.